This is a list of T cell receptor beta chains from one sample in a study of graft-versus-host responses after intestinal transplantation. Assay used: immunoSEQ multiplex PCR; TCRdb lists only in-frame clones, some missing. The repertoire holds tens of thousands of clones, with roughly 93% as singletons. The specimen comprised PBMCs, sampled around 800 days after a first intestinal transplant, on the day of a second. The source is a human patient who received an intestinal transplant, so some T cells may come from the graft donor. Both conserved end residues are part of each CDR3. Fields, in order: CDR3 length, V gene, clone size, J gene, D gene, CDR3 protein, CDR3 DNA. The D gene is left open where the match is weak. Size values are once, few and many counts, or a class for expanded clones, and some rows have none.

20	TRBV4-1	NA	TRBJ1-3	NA	CASSPIMGVLGREAGNTIYF	TGCGCCAGCAGCCCGATCATGGGGGTCCTGGGTAGGGAGGCTGGAAACACCATATATTTT
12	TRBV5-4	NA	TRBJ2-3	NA	CASSLADYTQYF	TGTGCCAGCAGCTTGGCCGACTATACGCAGTATTTT
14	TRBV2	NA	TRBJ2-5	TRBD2	CASSRTAGGETQYF	TGTGCCAGCAGTAGGACCGCGGGGGGAGAGACCCAGTACTTC
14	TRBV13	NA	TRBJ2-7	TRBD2	CASSQASGSNEQYF	TGTGCCTCCAGTCAGGCTAGCGGGAGTAACGAGCAGTACTTC
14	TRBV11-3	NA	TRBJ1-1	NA	CASSLDSLETEAFF	TGTGCCAGCAGCCTGGACAGCTTGGAGACTGAAGCTTTCTTT
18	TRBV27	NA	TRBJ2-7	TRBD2	CASSFRYASGSIAYEQYF	TGTGCCAGCAGTTTTCGATACGCTAGCGGGAGTATCGCCTACGAGCAGTACTTC
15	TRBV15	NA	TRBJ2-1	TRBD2	CATSTAGGPVNEQFF	TGTGCCACCAGCACAGCGGGAGGGCCGGTCAATGAGCAGTTCTTC
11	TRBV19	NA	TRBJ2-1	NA	CASSPSVEQFF	TGTGCCAGTAGTCCTTCGGTCGAGCAGTTCTTC
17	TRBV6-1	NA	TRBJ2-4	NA	CASSVVEGNSAKNIQYF	TGTGCCAGCAGTGTCGTTGAGGGTAACTCAGCCAAAAACATTCAGTACTTC
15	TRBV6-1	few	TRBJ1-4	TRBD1	CASSEGGQGGEKLFF	TGTGCCAGCAGTGAAGGAGGACAGGGAGGAGAAAAACTGTTTTTT
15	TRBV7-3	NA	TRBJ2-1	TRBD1	CASSSRDRAPNEQFF	TGTGCCAGCAGCTCCCGGGACAGGGCTCCCAATGAGCAGTTCTTC
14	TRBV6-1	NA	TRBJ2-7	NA	CASSELDGIYEQYF	TGTGCCAGCAGTGAACTGGACGGGATCTACGAGCAGTACTTC
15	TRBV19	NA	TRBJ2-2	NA	CASSTPGGNTGELFF	TGTGCCAGTAGTACCCCCGGGGGGAACACCGGGGAGCTGTTTTTT
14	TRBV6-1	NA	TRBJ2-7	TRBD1	CASSEGTGDYEQYF	TGTGCCAGCAGTGAAGGGACAGGGGATTACGAGCAGTACTTC
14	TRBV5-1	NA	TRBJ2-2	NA	CASSLGQSLGELFF	TGCGCCAGCAGCTTGGGACAGTCGCTCGGGGAGCTGTTTTTT
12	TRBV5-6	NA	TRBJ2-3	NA	CASSFLSDTQYF	TGTGCCAGCAGCTTTCTTTCAGATACGCAGTATTTT
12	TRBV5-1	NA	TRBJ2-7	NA	CASSPGFYEQYF	TGCGCCAGCAGCCCGGGTTTTTACGAGCAGTACTTC
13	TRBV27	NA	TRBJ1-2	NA	CASSATGTYGYTF	TGTGCCAGCAGTGCCACAGGGACCTATGGCTACACCTTC
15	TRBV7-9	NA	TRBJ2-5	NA	CASSHQGRAGETQYF	TGTGCCAGCAGCCACCAGGGTCGAGCGGGAGAGACCCAGTACTTC
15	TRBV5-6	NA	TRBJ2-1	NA	CASSEKPGAYNEQFF	TGTGCCAGCAGTGAGAAACCAGGGGCATACAATGAGCAGTTCTTC
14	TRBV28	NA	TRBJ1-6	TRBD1	CASRETGYNSPLHF	TGTGCCAGCAGAGAGACAGGGTATAATTCACCCCTCCACTTT
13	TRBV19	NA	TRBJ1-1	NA	CASSWRLNTEAFF	TGTGCCAGTAGTTGGCGCCTGAACACTGAAGCTTTCTTT
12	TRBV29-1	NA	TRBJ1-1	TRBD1	CSARTGEAKAFF	TGCAGCGCCAGGACAGGGGAGGCTAAGGCTTTCTTT
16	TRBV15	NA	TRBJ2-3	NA	CATSRDGSVGMDTQYF	TGTGCCACCAGCAGAGATGGTAGTGTAGGGATGGATACGCAGTATTTT
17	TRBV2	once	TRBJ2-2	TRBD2	CASSEDWAGVNTGELFF	TGTGCCAGCAGTGAAGACTGGGCGGGGGTAAACACCGGGGAGCTGTTTTTT
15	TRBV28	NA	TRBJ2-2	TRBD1	CASSQTGGGTGELFF	TGTGCCAGCAGCCAGACAGGGGGGGGCACCGGGGAGCTGTTTTTT
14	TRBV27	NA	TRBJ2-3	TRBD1	CASSRQGLTDTQYF	TGTGCCAGCAGTAGACAGGGCCTCACAGATACGCAGTATTTT
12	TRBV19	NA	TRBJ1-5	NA	CASSISRQIQHF	TGTGCCAGTAGTATTAGTCGGCAGATCCAGCATTTT
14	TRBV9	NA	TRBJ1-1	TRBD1	CASSFGTEGTEAFF	TGTGCCAGCAGCTTCGGGACAGAGGGCACTGAAGCTTTCTTT